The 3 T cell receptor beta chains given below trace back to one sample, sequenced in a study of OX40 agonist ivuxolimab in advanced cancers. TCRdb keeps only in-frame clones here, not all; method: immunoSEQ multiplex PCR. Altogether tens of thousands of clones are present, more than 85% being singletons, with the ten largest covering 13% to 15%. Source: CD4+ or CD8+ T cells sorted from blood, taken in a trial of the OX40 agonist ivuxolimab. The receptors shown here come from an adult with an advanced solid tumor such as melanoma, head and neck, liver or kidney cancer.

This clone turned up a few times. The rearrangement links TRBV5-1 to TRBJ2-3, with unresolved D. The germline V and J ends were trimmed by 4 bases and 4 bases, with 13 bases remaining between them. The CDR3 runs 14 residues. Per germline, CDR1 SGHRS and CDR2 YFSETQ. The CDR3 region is CASSPDHEADTQYF. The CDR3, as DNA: TGCGCCAGCAGCCCCGACCACGAGGCAGATACGCAGTATTTT.

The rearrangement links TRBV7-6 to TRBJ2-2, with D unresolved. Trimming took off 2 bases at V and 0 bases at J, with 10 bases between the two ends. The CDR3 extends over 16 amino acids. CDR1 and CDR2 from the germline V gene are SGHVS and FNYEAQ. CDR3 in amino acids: CASSLLETANTGELFF. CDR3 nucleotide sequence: TGTGCCAGCAGCTTACTAGAGACGGCGAACACCGGGGAGCTGTTTTTT.

The CDR3 DNA sequence: TGTGCCAGCAGCAACTTAGCGGAATTCTACAATGAGCAGTTCTTC. Its translation is CASSNLAEFYNEQFF. The V call is TRBV5-8, the J call TRBJ2-1; a possible D gene is TRBD2 (6 bases). Per the germline V gene, CDR1 is SGHTS and CDR2 is YDEGEE. The CDR3 loop spans 15 amino acids. The V and J ends lost 4 bases and 3 bases respectively, with 14 bases between them. The whole variable domain, remainder taken from reference TRBV5-8 and TRBJ2-1, is EAGVTQSPTHLIKTRGQQATLRCSPISGHTSVYWYQQALGLGLQFLLWYDEGEERNRGNFPPRFSGRQFPNYSSELNVNALELEDSALYLCASSNLAEFYNEQFFGPGTRLTVL.